The 9 T cell receptor beta chains presented below share a single source sample, sequenced in a study of beta chain features in type 1 diabetes. Study-wide results and caveats: Among all four CD4+ subsets, Type 1 diabetes patients had TCRB CDR3s that were moderately but significantly shorter.

Of the isolated RNA, all was reverse transcribed, and so the sequenced material was expressed TCRB transcripts. Sequencing was performed with immunoSEQ multiplex PCR; in TCRdb, only in-frame clones are kept and a portion is missing. The sample lists about 390,000 clones, over 9% occurring once. These receptors have no known antigen. What was sequenced was central memory CD4+ T cells from blood. Source of these receptors: a man aged 25 to 40 with type 1 diabetes.

The rearrangement links TRBV7-2 to TRBJ2-5, with TRBD2 matching 8 bases. Germline V lookup: CDR1 SGHTA, CDR2 FQGNSA. The CDR3 length is 13 residues. With V trimmed by 5 bases and J by 3 bases, 2 bases remained unmatched. CDR3 protein: CASSPGGEETQYF. The DNA for the CDR3 is TGTGCCAGCAGCCCGGGGGGGGAAGAGACCCAGTACTTC.

This clone was recorded a few times. The chain joins TRBV10-1 to TRBJ2-7, with D possibly TRBD1 on 6 matching bases. The CDR3 spans 14 residues. Trimming removed 4 bases at V and 7 bases at J, with 17 bases between. CDR1 and CDR2 from the germline V gene are WNHNN and SYGVQD (reference sequence). The CDR3, as DNA: TGCGCCAGCAGTGGGCAGGGGTCCGCCCGAGAGCAGTACTTC. It codes for CASSGQGSAREQYF.

V is TRBV6-1 and J is TRBJ2-7, with D possibly being TRBD1 or TRBD2 (5 bases each). The CDR3 has 14 amino acids. V gave up 8 bases and J gave up 2 bases, with 16 bases separating them. Germline V gene data show CDR1 as MNHNS and CDR2 as SASEGT. CDR3 sequence reads: CASRKGEGTYEQYF. For the CDR3, the DNA is TGTGCCAGCCGGAAGGGAGAGGGGACCTACGAGCAGTACTTC.

This clone was counted ten times or more. J is TRBJ2-7 and V is TRBV10-3, with D unclear. The ends were cut back, 0 bases at V and 1 base at J, with 16 bases in the middle. The CDR3 has 17 residues. Per the germline V gene, CDR1 is ENHRY and CDR2 is SYGVKD. This CDR3 is CAISESLVGNSSYEQYF. CDR3 in DNA: TGTGCCATCAGTGAGTCTCTAGTAGGGAATTCATCCTACGAGCAGTACTTC.

This clone turned up a few times. The rearrangement uses TRBV19 and TRBJ1-3; D remains unclear. Trimming removed 5 bases from V and 0 bases from J, with 14 bases in between. The V gene's germline CDR1 is LNHDA and CDR2 SQIVND (reference sequence). The CDR3 spans 16 residues. The CDR3 is CASSVGATGSGNTIYF. The CDR3 region has the DNA TGTGCCAGTAGTGTGGGCGCGACCGGCTCTGGAAACACCATATATTTT. Complete variable domain (other parts from reference TRBV19 and TRBJ1-3): DGGITQSPKYLFRKEGQNVTLSCEQNLNHDAMYWYRQDPGQGLRLIYYSQIVNDFQKGDIAEGYSVSREKKESFPLTVTSAQKNPTAFYLCASSVGATGSGNTIYFGEGSWLTVV.

The chain recombines TRBV27 with TRBJ2-7, with 8 bases identical to TRBD1. From germline, CDR1 is MNHEY and CDR2 SMNVEV (reference sequence). This CDR3 contains 14 residues. Trimming took 4 bases from V and 3 from J; bases not matched to a gene: 5. The CDR3 is CASSSQGAVYEQYF. As DNA, the CDR3 is TGTGCCAGCAGTTCCCAGGGGGCGGTCTACGAGCAGTACTTC.

Comment on this clone: A single base is all that separates this from a far larger clone, so a read error is likely. Other DNA sequences in this sample translate to the same CDR3. The rearrangement uses TRBV5-4 and TRBJ2-1, with D unresolved. Germline CDR1 is SGHNT and CDR2 is YYREEE (reference sequence). Trimming took 4 bases from V and 0 from J, leaving 8 bases between them. This CDR3 region has 14 residues. CDR3 nucleotides: TGTGCCAGCAGCAAGTCCCGCTCCTACAATGAGCAGTTCTTC. Its translation: CASSKSRSYNEQFF.

This clone was counted ten times or more. This may arise from a read error, as a much more abundant clone is one base away. The chain couples TRBV7-2 to TRBJ2-7; D is unresolved. The CDR3 is 11 amino acids. Germline V gives CDR1 SGHTA, CDR2 FQGNSA. Deletions cut 3 bases from V and 2 bases from J, with 2 bases between. CDR3 region: CASSFTYEQYF. The CDR3 nucleotides read TGTGCCAGCAGCTTCACCTACGAGCAGTACTTC.

V gene TRBV7-2 combines with J gene TRBJ2-1; no firm D call. Germline CDR1 and CDR2: SGHTA and FQGNSA. The CDR3 loop spans 15 amino acids. With 0 bases removed from V and 5 bases from J, the gap between germline ends came to 11 bases. The CDR3, as DNA: TGTGCCAGCAGCTTAGCCCCTCCGAGAAACAATGAGCAGTTCTTC. Its translation: CASSLAPPRNNEQFF.